This T cell receptor (beta chain) was captured in a study of CD8 T cells in Susac syndrome. The study, taken as a whole, reports: The study's TCR sequencing and HLA analysis drew on a certain number of individuals. That number was acknowledged as relatively small.

Trimming cost V 11 bases and J 4 bases, with 9 bases left between them. CDR1 MNHNS and CDR2 SASEGT come from the germline V gene. The CDR3 is made up of 12 amino acids. It was with random hexamers that about 0.45 to 1 ug RNA was reverse transcribed. An immunoSEQ multiplex PCR generated amplified TCR beta CDR3 products spanning 54 Vbeta and 13 Jbeta. TCRdb recomputed calls from the immunoSEQ multiplex PCR reads with MiXCR, one row per CDR3 protein. This sample carries about 280,000 distinct CDR3 sequences, 70% to 90% of them seen once, and the ten largest clones take 0.095% to 0.14%. TEMRA cells were FACS-enriched, and CD8+ and CD4+ T cells were isolated negatively. With respect to this clonotype: The antigen is not known.

The receptor's source is a human donor with multiple sclerosis. V and J are TRBV6-1 and TRBJ1-6; tentatively, D is TRBD1 (6 bases). The sequencing sample was made of CD8+ T cells from PBMCs. The CDR3 loop reads CALGQYNSPLHF. The CDR3 DNA is TGTGCCCTTGGACAGTATAATTCACCCCTCCACTTT.